This TCR beta chain stems from a study of blood T cells in healthy people across ages. For the second PCR, which ran for about 7 to 11 cycles, a sample-barcoded 5' primer and a J-beta primer mix were used. Via MiXCR, TCRdb re-called the 5' RACE reads, giving one row per CDR3 protein. The sample includes some 940,000 distinct CDR3 sequences, about 27% of them seen just once. This clonotype occurred a few times. The CDR3 length is 13 residues. V was trimmed by 7 bases and J by 3 bases, leaving 12 bases between them. Germline V gene sequence: CDR1 ENHRY, CDR2 SYGVKD. A further study also used this sample, focusing on T cells of mothers and their children.

The sequenced sample was blood. The chain has TRBV10-3 and TRBJ1-1; D possibly corresponds to TRBD1 (5 bases). This TCR was recovered from a woman in her thirties or forties in good health. CDR3 in amino acids: CAINQGGYTEAFF. CDR3 bases: TGTGCCATCAACCAGGGTGGGTACACTGAAGCTTTCTTT.